What follows describes a single TCR beta chain. Unique molecular identifiers were used in preparing the TCRbeta library. TCRdb re-analysed the PCR reads in MiXCR, keeping a single row per CDR3 protein. The sample lists about 270,000 distinct CDR3 sequences; 9.9% were seen once. The sample originates from a study of T-cell reconstitution after alpha-beta-depleted transplantation in children. Sample: PBMCs from the stem cell graft donor, taken from the stem cell graft. The receptor was derived from a human donor who donated a stem cell graft to a child with SCID.

CDR3 sequence (DNA): TGTGCCAGCAGCCCACTAGCGGGGGACACAGATACGCAGTATTTT. Translating gives CASSPLAGDTDTQYF. The V and J genes are TRBV12-3 or TRBV12-4 and TRBJ2-3, with TRBD2 matching 11 bases. V was clipped by 6 bases and J by 2 bases; unmatched bases: 4. CDR3 length: 15 residues.